This TCR beta chain was sequenced during a study of preoperative IRX-2 immunotherapy in early breast cancer. The method was immunoSEQ multiplex PCR; TCRdb's version includes in-frame clones alone and lacks a portion of them. This table has around 62,000 clones, 94% appearing once. The treatment here: preoperative locoregional IRX-2 cytokine immunotherapy. Between the trimmed V and J ends, which lost 7 bases and 7 bases, there was a span of 16 bases. CDR1 is MNHNY, CDR2 SVGAGI, per germline (reference sequence). The CDR3 runs 13 residues. The chain links TRBV6-6 to TRBJ1-1; D uncertain. This material was collected from a patient treated with IRX-2 immunotherapy. This clonotype was sampled from a human donor with breast cancer. CDR3 DNA: TGTGCCAGCACCCGAAGCGGGGTCGGTGAAGCTTTCTTT. Protein sequence: CASTRSGVGEAFF.